This T cell receptor beta chain was recorded in a study of cytomegalovirus exposure and HLA in healthy donors. The CDR3 sequence is 17 residues long. Germline assignment: CDR1 SGHVS and CDR2 FQNEAQ. V was trimmed by 5 bases and J by 0 bases, leaving 17 bases between them. Clones were sequenced by immunoSEQ multiplex PCR, and TCRdb holds only the in-frame ones, with some missing. The table includes 200,000 to 250,000 clones, more than 75% detected once. The receptor was isolated from a man younger than 35 in good health and CMV-seronegative. V usage is TRBV7-8 and J usage is TRBJ1-5, with D maybe TRBD1 (5 bases). What was sequenced was PBMCs. CDR3 sequence: CASSPIALQDSNQPQHF. For the CDR3, the DNA is TGTGCCAGCAGCCCTATTGCGCTACAGGATAGCAATCAGCCCCAGCATTTT.